What follows describes a single T cell receptor (beta chain). Profiling relied on immunoSEQ multiplex PCR, and the TCRdb table lists in-frame clones only, not all of them. The sample contains 150,000 to 200,000 clones, more than 85% of which appear only once. This sample stems from a study of T cell responses to AZD1222 COVID-19 vaccine. This CDR3 has 13 amino acids. Germline V gene data show CDR1 as MNHEY and CDR2 as SVGAGI. V gave up 7 bases and J gave up 10 bases, with 16 bases separating them. Source: peripheral blood, taken on day 0 of AZD1222 vaccination. This chain connects TRBV6-5 to TRBJ1-4; the D gene is possibly TRBD1 (6 bases). The source is an adult in good health. DNA of the CDR3: TGTGCCAGCAATGCAGGGGCGACGGTAAAACTGTTTTTT. It specifies CASNAGATVKLFF.